The 31 T cell receptor beta chains below all came from one sample that was sequenced in a study of CXCR3-negative and CXCR3-positive naive CD8 T cells. Their specific antigens are unknown. Whole-study results and caveats: TRB CDR3s were more hydrophobic in CXCR3-positive than in CXCR3-negative naive cells.

Libraries of TRB cDNA were made by 5' RACE and carried UMIs. From its re-call of the 5' RACE reads, TCRdb lists each CDR3 protein once, without DNA. The sample data list tens of thousands of distinct CDR3 sequences. The sequenced material came from naive CXCR3+ CD8+ T cells from blood. Subset meaning: CD45RO-CCR7+CD27+CD95- naive CD8+ T cells expressing CXCR3 (TNR3+). The receptors were gathered from a human donor in good health. Some clones in this sample may be carry-over from other donors' samples.

The chain couples TRBV5-1 to TRBJ2-7; there is no DNA to check the TCRdb D call of TRBD1. This CDR3 region has 14 residues. CDR1 is SGHRS and CDR2 is YFSETQ in the germline V gene. The CDR3 region is CASSAGTGSYEQYF. The full variable domain, in which reference TRBV5-1 and TRBJ2-7 provide the parts outside the CDR3, is KAGVTQTPRYLIKTRGQQVTLSCSPISGHRSVSWYQQTPGQGLQFLFEYFSETQRNKGNFPGRFSGRQFSNSRSEMNVSTLELGDSALYLCASSAGTGSYEQYFGPGTRLTVT.

This rearrangement joins TRBV19 to TRBJ2-1; TCRdb selects TRBD2, and the lack of DNA leaves this call unchecked. The CDR3 is 13 residues long. Germline CDR1 LNHDA, CDR2 SQIVND (reference sequence). The CDR3 loop is CASSGGGYNEQLF.

The chain carries TRBV29-1 and TRBJ2-2; as DNA is missing, the TRBD2 call by TCRdb cannot be tested. The CDR3 contains 15 residues. Germline lookup yields CDR1 SQVTM and CDR2 ANQGSEA. The CDR3 loop reads CSVPGLAGEAGELFF.

V is TRBV12-3 or TRBV12-4 and J is TRBJ2-1; TCRdb proposes TRBD2, but this gene call is untestable without DNA. The CDR3 is 16 amino acids. This CDR3 reads CASSRPGGLIRNEQFF.

The rearrangement links TRBV7-9 to TRBJ2-5; no DNA is available, so the TRBD2 call from TCRdb remains unchecked. CDR1 SEHNR and CDR2 FQNEAQ come from the germline V gene (reference sequence). This CDR3 contains 15 residues. This chain's CDR3 is CASSLGLAEKETQYF. The full variable domain, in which reference TRBV7-9 and TRBJ2-5 provide the parts outside the CDR3, is DTGVSQNPRHKITKRGQNVTFRCDPISEHNRLYWYRQTLGQGPEFLTYFQNEAQLEKSRLLSDRFSAERPKGSFSTLEIQRTEQGDSAMYLCASSLGLAEKETQYFGPGTRLLVL.

This chain joins TRBV12-3 or TRBV12-4 and TRBJ2-7; TCRdb indicates TRBD1, and absent DNA this call remains unverified. The CDR3 runs 17 residues. The CDR3 region is CASSFPPSGAGGYEQYF.

The V and J genes are TRBV5-5 and TRBJ2-2. This CDR3 has 14 amino acids. CDR1 and CDR2 from the germline V gene are SGHKS and YYEKEE (reference sequence). This CDR3 reads CASSLEGSTGELFF.

The chain is built from TRBV27 and TRBJ1-5. In germline, CDR1 is MNHEY, CDR2 SMNVEV (reference sequence). The CDR3 loop spans 15 amino acids. Here the CDR3 reads CASSFLGNSNQPQHF.

The chain carries TRBV20-1 and TRBJ2-2; TCRdb calls TRBD1, which cannot be checked without DNA. This CDR3 contains 16 residues. Germline V gene data show CDR1 as DFQATT and CDR2 as SNEGSKA (reference sequence). The CDR3 here is CSASFSGDRVGGELFF.

This rearrangement joins TRBV3-1 to TRBJ2-2; with no DNA, the TCRdb D assignment of TRBD1 cannot be verified. The germline V gene encodes CDR1 LGHDT and CDR2 YNNKEL (reference sequence). The CDR3 totals 13 residues. The CDR3 is CASSQQGTGELFF.

The rearrangement joins TRBV28 to TRBJ1-5. The CDR3 contains 11 residues. CDR1 and CDR2 (germline): MDHEN, SYDVKM. The CDR3: CASSFTQPQHF.

The chain is built from TRBV9 and TRBJ2-5; the D call of TRBD1 rests on TCRdb alone, since no DNA is present to check it. The germline CDR1 and CDR2 sequences are SGDLS and YYNGEE. The CDR3 runs to 17 residues. The CDR3 sequence: CASSVDVIGTGEETQYF. The full variable domain, completed using reference TRBV9 and TRBJ2-5, is DSGVTQTPKHLITATGQRVTLRCSPRSGDLSVYWYQQSLDQGLQFLIQYYNGEERAKGNILERFSAQQFPDLHSELNLSSLELGDSALYFCASSVDVIGTGEETQYFGPGTRLLVL.

The chain combines TRBV28 with TRBJ2-1; checking the TCRdb D call of TRBD1 is not possible without DNA. The CDR3 is 11 amino acids. Germline V gene lookup returns CDR1 MDHEN and CDR2 SYDVKM. The CDR3: CASSPGVEQFF.

V is TRBV28 and J is TRBJ1-5; TCRdb indicates TRBD1, and absent DNA this call remains unverified. Germline V gene sequence: CDR1 MDHEN, CDR2 SYDVKM. CDR3 size: 16 residues. The CDR3 is CASESYPSGFDQPQHF. Full variable domain (remainder filled in from reference TRBV28 and TRBJ1-5): DVKVTQSSRYLVKRTGEKVFLECVQDMDHENMFWYRQDPGLGLRLIYFSYDVKMKEKGDIPEGYSVSREKKERFSLILESASTNQTSMYLCASESYPSGFDQPQHFGDGTRLSIL.

The rearrangement joins TRBV7-9 to TRBJ2-1. From germline, CDR1 is SEHNR and CDR2 FQNEAQ (reference sequence). This CDR3 has 11 residues. The CDR3 here is CASSLKREQFF. The full variable domain, rest sourced from reference TRBV7-9 and TRBJ2-1, is DTGVSQNPRHKITKRGQNVTFRCDPISEHNRLYWYRQTLGQGPEFLTYFQNEAQLEKSRLLSDRFSAERPKGSFSTLEIQRTEQGDSAMYLCASSLKREQFFGPGTRLTVL.

The rearrangement links TRBV28 to TRBJ2-5; without DNA, the TCRdb call of TRBD2 cannot be checked. The CDR3 consists of 14 residues. Germline-derived CDR1 and CDR2 are MDHEN and SYDVKM. The CDR3 is CASSLSTSRETQYF.

The chain links TRBV14 to TRBJ2-5. The CDR3 is 16 amino acids. Germline CDR1 and CDR2: SGHDN and FVKESK. The CDR3 reads CASSQVFDSTDETQYF.

This chain uses TRBV29-1 with TRBJ1-1. The germline CDR1 and CDR2 sequences are SQVTM and ANQGSEA. The CDR3 sequence is 12 residues long. This CDR3 reads CSVEYLNTEAFF.

The chain couples TRBV5-1 to TRBJ2-7; TCRdb selects TRBD1, and the lack of DNA leaves this call unchecked. The CDR3 covers 13 residues. The V gene's germline CDR1 is SGHRS and CDR2 YFSETQ. The CDR3 loop is CASGQGASYEQYF.

V gene TRBV15 combines with J gene TRBJ2-6. Germline V lookup: CDR1 LNHNV, CDR2 YYDKDF (reference sequence). This CDR3 is 16 amino acids long. The chain's CDR3 is CATSNDVSSGANVLTF.

The V call is TRBV13, the J call TRBJ2-7; TCRdb's D call of TRBD1 is untestable without DNA. Germline V lookup: CDR1 PRHDT, CDR2 FYEKMQ (reference sequence). The CDR3 contains 12 residues. CDR3 loop: CASTSRGGEQYF.

This rearrangement joins TRBV7-9 to TRBJ2-1; TCRdb outputs TRBD2, but without DNA this stays unchecked. Germline CDR1 reads SEHNR; CDR2 reads FQNEAQ (reference sequence). This CDR3 contains 14 residues. The CDR3 region is CASCWTDCYNEQFF.

V gene TRBV29-1 combines with J gene TRBJ1-4. Germline V gene data show CDR1 as SQVTM and CDR2 as ANQGSEA. This CDR3 contains 13 residues. The CDR3 loop is CSAGGATNEKLFF.

The chain is built from TRBV12-3 or TRBV12-4 and TRBJ1-4; the TCRdb D gene call, TRBD1, has no DNA to confirm it. The CDR3 totals 14 residues. The chain's CDR3 is CASNVTGSNEKLFF.

The chain combines TRBV28 with TRBJ2-3; TCRdb returns TRBD2, unconfirmable since there is no DNA. The CDR3 extends over 18 amino acids. Germline CDR1 and CDR2: MDHEN and SYDVKM. This CDR3 is CASSPGLAGGRGTDTQYF.

The V and J genes are TRBV29-1 and TRBJ2-7; TCRdb's assignment of TRBD1 cannot be checked, as there is no DNA. CDR1 SQVTM and CDR2 ANQGSEA come from the germline V gene. This CDR3 region has 15 residues. This chain's CDR3 is CSVVPRWSSAYEQYF.

This chain joins TRBV20-1 and TRBJ2-7; TCRdb returns TRBD2, unconfirmable since there is no DNA. This CDR3 is 14 amino acids long. Germline V gives CDR1 DFQATT, CDR2 SNEGSKA (reference sequence). CDR3 sequence: CSAPGLAGGHEQYF.

This chain links TRBV4-1 with TRBJ2-7; TCRdb's D call of TRBD2 is untestable without DNA. Per the germline V gene, CDR1 is MGHRA and CDR2 is YSYEKL. This CDR3 has 15 amino acids. CDR3 protein: CASSSGLAGPYEQYF.

The chain is built from TRBV29-1 and TRBJ2-7. CDR1 and CDR2 (germline): SQVTM, ANQGSEA. This CDR3 spans 11 amino acids. CDR3 region: CSVLTSYEQYF.

This chain connects TRBV6-5 to TRBJ2-7; TCRdb indicates TRBD2, and absent DNA this call remains unverified. The germline gives CDR1 MNHEY, CDR2 SVGAGI. CDR3 length equals 16 residues. CDR3 region: CASSSNRIRSGPEQYF.

This chain connects TRBV10-3 to TRBJ2-7. The CDR3 is 15 residues long. Per germline, CDR1 ENHRY and CDR2 SYGVKD. The CDR3 reads CATDEPGLGTYEQYF.